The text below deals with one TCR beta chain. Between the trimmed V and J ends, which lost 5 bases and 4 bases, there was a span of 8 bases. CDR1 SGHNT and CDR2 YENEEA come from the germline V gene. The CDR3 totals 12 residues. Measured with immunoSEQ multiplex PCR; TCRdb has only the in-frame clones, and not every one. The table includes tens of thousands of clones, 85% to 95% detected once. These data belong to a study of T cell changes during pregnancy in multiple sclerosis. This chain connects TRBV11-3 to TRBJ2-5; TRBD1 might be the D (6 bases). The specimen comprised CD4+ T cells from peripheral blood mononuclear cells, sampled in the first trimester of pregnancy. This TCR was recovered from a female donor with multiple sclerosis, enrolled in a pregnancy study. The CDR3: CASSAGAETQYF. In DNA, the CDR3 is TGTGCCAGCAGCGCAGGGGCAGAGACCCAGTACTTC.